This T cell receptor beta chain was captured in a study of T cell responses to AZD1222 COVID-19 vaccine. Measured with immunoSEQ multiplex PCR; TCRdb has only the in-frame clones, and not every one. The sample yields 72,000 or so clones, roughly 87% seen once. Germline V gene data show CDR1 as SGHAT and CDR2 as FQNNGV. V lost 0 bases to trimming and J lost 1 base, with 10 bases between them. CDR3 length: 15 residues. This receptor was obtained from an adult in good health. The sample in question was peripheral blood, obtained on day 0 of AZD1222 vaccination. The chain has TRBV11-2 and TRBJ2-7, with D perhaps matching TRBD1 (6 bases). This CDR3 reads CASSLELDSSYEQYF. CDR3 nucleotide sequence: TGTGCCAGCAGCTTAGAACTGGACAGTTCCTACGAGCAGTACTTC.